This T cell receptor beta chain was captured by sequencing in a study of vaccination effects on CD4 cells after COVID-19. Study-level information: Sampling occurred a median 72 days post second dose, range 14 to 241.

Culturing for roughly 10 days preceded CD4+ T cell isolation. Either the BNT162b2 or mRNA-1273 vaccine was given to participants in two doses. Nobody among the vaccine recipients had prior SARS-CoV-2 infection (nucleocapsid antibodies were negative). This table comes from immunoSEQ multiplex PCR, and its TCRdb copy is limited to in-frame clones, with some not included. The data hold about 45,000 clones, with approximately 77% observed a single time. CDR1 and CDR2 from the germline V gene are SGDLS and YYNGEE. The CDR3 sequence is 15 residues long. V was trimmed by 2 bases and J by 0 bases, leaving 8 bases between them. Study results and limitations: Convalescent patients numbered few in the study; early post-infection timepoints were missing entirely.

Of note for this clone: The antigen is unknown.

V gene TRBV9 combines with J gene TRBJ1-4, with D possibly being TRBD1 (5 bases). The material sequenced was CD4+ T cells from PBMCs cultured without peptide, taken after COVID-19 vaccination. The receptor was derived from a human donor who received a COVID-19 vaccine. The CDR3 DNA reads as TGTGCCAGCAGCGTCCAGGGCGCAACTAATGAAAAACTGTTTTTT. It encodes CASSVQGATNEKLFF.